This T cell receptor (beta chain) was obtained from a study of blood T cell repertoires in COVID-19. The CDR3 runs 15 residues. The V gene end was trimmed by 1 base and the J gene end by 0 bases; junction bases not matched to a gene: 0. Germline lookup yields CDR1 LGHNA and CDR2 YSLEER. Sequencing used immunoSEQ multiplex PCR; TCRdb keeps in-frame clones, though not all of them. Of more than 200,000 clones listed, under 85% are singletons. Residents of about two dozen US areas, aged roughly 18 to 89 years, made up the participants. The chain recombines TRBV4-3 with TRBJ2-3, with TRBD2 matching over 8 bases. Specimen: PBMCs or T cells enriched from blood (not recorded which). The source of this sequence is a man aged 55-75 years who had recovered from COVID-19. CDR3 DNA: TGCGCCAGCAGCCAAGCGGGGGGGAGCACAGATACGCAGTATTTT. Its translation is CASSQAGGSTDTQYF.